Presented here are 10 T cell receptor beta chains from one specimen sequenced in a study of vaccination effects on CD4 cells after COVID-19. What these receptors recognize is not known. Assay used: immunoSEQ multiplex PCR; TCRdb lists only in-frame clones, some missing. This sample has 40,000 to 45,000 clones, with under 70% found just once. Cultured cells yielded isolated CD4+ T cells after 10 to 11 days. Two-dose vaccination with either BNT162b2 or mRNA-1273 was given to the participants. Source: CD4+ T cells from PBMCs cultured without peptide, taken after COVID-19 vaccination. The source of these receptors is a human donor who received a COVID-19 vaccine.

The chain employs TRBV4-2 and TRBJ2-1; tentatively, D is TRBD2 (6 bases). The CDR3 spans 18 residues. V lost 0 bases to trimming and J lost 0 bases, with 15 bases between them. Germline loops: CDR1 LGHNA, CDR2 YNFKEQ. The CDR3 region is CASSQDRERVGSYNEQFF. The DNA of the CDR3 is TGTGCCAGCAGCCAAGATCGGGAGCGGGTTGGCTCCTACAATGAGCAGTTCTTC.

The J gene is TRBJ2-3, the V gene TRBV6-5; 7 bases align to TRBD2. The CDR3 has 14 residues. In germline, CDR1 is MNHEY, CDR2 SVGAGI. The trim removed 2 bases at V and 6 bases at J, leaving 5 bases unmatched. The CDR3 DNA follows: TGTGCCAGCAGTTACGGGGGGGGAGGCGATACGCAGTATTTT. This sequence encodes CASSYGGGGDTQYF.

The chain links TRBV10-1 to TRBJ1-1; D gene unclear. CDR3 size: 14 residues. The germline V gene has CDR1 WNHNN and CDR2 SYGVQD (reference sequence). Deletions cut 6 bases from V and 1 base from J, with 12 bases between. The CDR3 DNA sequence: TGCGCCAGCAGCCCCAGAGCCGAGAACACTGAAGCTTTCTTT. Amino acids: CASSPRAENTEAFF.

The chain employs TRBV19 and TRBJ2-3; 8 nucleotides line up with TRBD2. Trimming at V came to 2 bases and at J to 3 bases, leaving 10 bases not matched to a gene. The CDR3 is 17 amino acids. Germline V gene lookup returns CDR1 LNHDA and CDR2 SQIVND (reference sequence). CDR3: CASSINSAGVGTDTQYF. The CDR3 DNA reads TGTGCCAGTAGTATAAATTCAGCGGGAGTCGGAACAGATACGCAGTATTTT.

V is TRBV6-4 and J is TRBJ1-2, with TRBD1 identical over 10 bases. With V trimmed by 3 bases and J by 4 bases, 11 bases remained unmatched. This CDR3 is built from 17 residues. Per germline, CDR1 MRHNA and CDR2 SNTAGT. In nucleotides, the CDR3 is TGTGCCAGCAGTGATTTTGGACAGGGGGGATCGGGCTATGGCTACACCTTC. Translating gives CASSDFGQGGSGYGYTF.

The rearrangement links TRBV6-5 to TRBJ1-5, with D uncertain. Per the germline V gene, CDR1 is MNHEY and CDR2 is SVGAGI. There are 14 residues in the CDR3. Trimming took off 0 bases at V and 8 bases at J, with 11 bases between the two ends. The CDR3 is CASSYSPSAEPQHF. The CDR3 nucleotides are TGTGCCAGCAGTTACTCCCCATCAGCGGAGCCCCAGCATTTT.

The rearrangement links TRBV7-8 to TRBJ2-5; 9 bases agree with TRBD2. V was clipped by 3 bases and J by 5 bases; unmatched bases: 4. This CDR3 spans 14 amino acids. Germline V gives CDR1 SGHVS, CDR2 FQNEAQ. The CDR3 DNA reads TGTGCCAGCAGCTTTGCGGGGGGGCGGGAGACCCAGTACTTC. Protein sequence: CASSFAGGRETQYF. Full variable domain (outside the CDR3, taken from reference TRBV7-8 and TRBJ2-5): GAGVSQSPRYKVAKRGQDVALRCDPISGHVSLFWYQQALGQGPEFLTYFQNEAQLDKSGLPSDRFFAERPEGSVSTLKIQRTQQEDSAVYLCASSFAGGRETQYFGPGTRLLVL.

The rearrangement joins TRBV11-2 to TRBJ1-1; tentatively, D is TRBD1 (6 bases). Trimming removed 2 bases at V and 5 bases at J, with 12 bases between. In germline, CDR1 is SGHAT, CDR2 FQNNGV. The CDR3 runs 14 residues. Here the CDR3 reads CASSLPQGRTEAFF. The CDR3 DNA reads as TGTGCCAGCAGCTTACCCCAGGGGCGGACTGAAGCTTTCTTT.

The gene calls are TRBV6-5 and TRBJ2-6; D unclear. V was clipped by 0 bases and J by 0 bases, with 6 bases between them. Germline V gives CDR1 MNHEY, CDR2 SVGAGI. The CDR3 loop spans 16 amino acids. As DNA, the CDR3 is TGTGCCAGCAGTTACTCGGGCAACTCTGGGGCCAACGTCCTGACTTTC. Translation: CASSYSGNSGANVLTF.

This chain links TRBV6-5 with TRBJ2-7; TRBD1 aligns across 8 bases. V gave up 2 bases and J gave up 6 bases; unmatched junction bases: 9. This CDR3 comprises 15 residues. Looked up from germline, CDR1 is MNHEY and CDR2 is SVGAGI. CDR3 region: CASSYRQGAGGEQYF. The CDR3 nucleotides are TGTGCCAGCAGTTACCGGCAGGGGGCAGGAGGCGAGCAGTACTTC.